The 28 T cell receptor beta chains reported below all come from one sample, sequenced in a study of T cell repertoires in cytomegalovirus infection. TCRdb re-analysed the reads in MiXCR, keeping a single row per CDR3 protein. The top ten clones hold around a sixth of a sample with around 540,000 distinct CDR3 sequences, 25% to 35% of them seen once. For these receptors, no antigen is known. The source was cultured PBMCs, collected from culture after CMV antigen stimulation. The receptors were gathered from a human donor in good health (CMV status not recorded). Some clones in this sample may be carry-over from other donors' samples.

The V gene is TRBV20-1, the J gene TRBJ2-1, with 7 bases identical to TRBD2. Looked up from germline, CDR1 is DFQATT and CDR2 is SNEGSKA (reference sequence). This CDR3 has 14 residues. Trimming at V came to 4 bases and at J to 4 bases, leaving 7 bases not matched to a gene. The CDR3 sequence is CSANGLVGYNEQFF. CDR3 DNA sequence: TGCAGTGCTAACGGACTAGTGGGGTACAATGAGCAGTTCTTC.

The gene calls are TRBV15 and TRBJ2-3; 14 bases agree with TRBD2. Germline loops: CDR1 LNHNV, CDR2 YYDKDF (reference sequence). J lost 6 bases, V lost 7 bases, and 9 bases had no gene match. The CDR3 loop spans 16 amino acids. The CDR3 reads CATTETSGRALDTQYF. CDR3 coding DNA: TGTGCCACCACCGAGACTAGCGGGAGGGCCCTCGATACGCAGTATTTT.

The chain links TRBV10-3 to TRBJ2-1; D tentatively reads TRBD1 or TRBD2 (5 bases each). Germline values: CDR1 ENHRY, CDR2 SYGVKD. V was cut by 4 bases and J by 7 bases, with 17 bases left in between. The CDR3 contains 15 residues. CDR3 nucleotide sequence: TGTGCCATCAGTGGTTTCGAGGGAGCAGGGAATGAGCAGTTCTTC. Its protein is CAISGFEGAGNEQFF.

This clonotype was counted only a few times. This chain connects TRBV7-2 to TRBJ2-3; D possibly corresponds to TRBD2 (6 bases). The CDR3 is 16 amino acids. The germline gives CDR1 SGHTA, CDR2 FQGNSA. V lost 4 bases, J lost 1 base, and 15 bases lay in between. The CDR3, as DNA: TGTGCCAGCAGCTCTCAGTGGTCGGGAGGCACAGATACGCAGTATTTT. It codes for CASSSQWSGGTDTQYF.

This clonotype was seen ten or more times. The V and J genes are TRBV6-1 and TRBJ2-1, with TRBD1 identical over 7 bases. V was pared by 6 bases and J by 3 bases, with 5 bases of the junction left unmatched. CDR1 MNHNS and CDR2 SASEGT come from the germline V gene. The CDR3 totals 14 residues. The DNA for the CDR3 is TGTGCCAGCAGGGGACAGCACAACTACAATGAGCAGTTCTTC. Translation: CASRGQHNYNEQFF.

V is TRBV9 and J is TRBJ2-1; 9 positions match TRBD2. Trimming removed 0 bases from V and 9 bases from J; junction bases left unmatched: 10. CDR1 and CDR2 from the germline V gene are SGDLS and YYNGEE. The CDR3 spans 16 residues. CDR3 coding DNA: TGTGCCAGCAGCGTAGGGGGCCTAGCGGGAACTAGTGAGCAGTTCTTC. Protein: CASSVGGLAGTSEQFF.

This chain uses TRBV7-8 with TRBJ1-1; 10 nucleotides align to TRBD1. Germline CDR1 is SGHVS and CDR2 is FQNEAQ. V trimming: 5 bases; J trimming: 0 bases; junction bases outside the gene matches: 9. CDR3 length equals 17 residues. The CDR3 sequence: CASSTDRQGAMNTEAFF. DNA of the CDR3: TGTGCCAGCAGCACAGACAGACAGGGGGCGATGAACACTGAAGCTTTCTTT.

This clonotype was counted only a few times. The chain has TRBV7-2 and TRBJ2-1; D may be TRBD2 (7 bases). V shed 2 bases and J shed 2 bases, with 25 bases lying between them. The CDR3 is made up of 20 amino acids. The germline gives CDR1 SGHTA, CDR2 FQGNSA. The CDR3 region has the DNA TGTGCCAGCAGCTTATGGGGGGGGGCGTCTTCAGGGTTCCCCTACAATGAGCAGTTCTTC. Protein: CASSLWGGASSGFPYNEQFF.

The chain joins TRBV27 to TRBJ1-5; a possible D gene is TRBD1 (5 bases). V was clipped by 5 bases and J by 1 base, with 24 bases between them. Germline CDR1 is MNHEY and CDR2 is SMNVEV (reference sequence). This CDR3 has 19 amino acids. CDR3 nucleotide sequence: TGTGCCAGCAGTCCTTACACCGGGACGGCGCTTGTCAGCAATCAGCCCCAGCATTTT. It translates to CASSPYTGTALVSNQPQHF.

This clonotype was counted only a few times. This rearrangement joins TRBV7-2 to TRBJ2-1, with TRBD2 identical over 12 bases. V lost 1 base, J lost 10 bases, and 5 bases stayed unmatched. CDR3 length equals 15 residues. CDR1 and CDR2 from the germline V gene are SGHTA and FQGNSA. This CDR3 reads CASSLVASGRGEQFF. CDR3 DNA sequence: TGTGCCAGCAGCTTAGTCGCTAGCGGGAGGGGGGAGCAGTTCTTC.

This clonotype appeared a few times. J is TRBJ2-3 and V is TRBV27, with 8 bases identical to TRBD2. The trim removed 7 bases at V and 4 bases at J, leaving 13 bases unmatched. CDR1 is MNHEY and CDR2 is SMNVEV in the germline V gene (reference sequence). CDR3 length equals 16 residues. DNA for the CDR3: TGTGCCAGCAACCCGCTTAAGCGGGAGTATTCAGATACGCAGTATTTT. It codes for CASNPLKREYSDTQYF.

This clonotype was detected ten times or more. V and J are TRBV7-9 and TRBJ2-5, with 8 bases identical to TRBD2. CDR1 is SEHNR, CDR2 FQNEAQ, per germline (reference sequence). CDR3 length: 13 residues. J was trimmed by 5 bases and V by 5 bases; bases with no gene match: 4. CDR3 nucleotides: TGTGCCAGCAGCCCGGGGGGGAGGGAGACCCAGTACTTC. Translating it yields CASSPGGRETQYF.

This clonotype showed up just a few times. The V call is TRBV12-5, the J call TRBJ1-1; weak D call: TRBD1 (5 bases). The length of the CDR3 is 16 residues. Looked up from germline, CDR1 is LGHNT and CDR2 is FRNRAP. Between the trimmed V and J ends, which lost 0 bases and 0 bases, there was a span of 11 bases. The DNA for the CDR3 is TGTGCTAGTGGTTTGGTAGTCGGGGGGGTGAACACTGAAGCTTTCTTT. This sequence encodes CASGLVVGGVNTEAFF.

This clonotype showed up just a few times. In DNA form, the CDR3 reads TGTGCCAGCTCACCCCCAGATTCGGGCAGCAGAAATGAGCAGTTCTTC. It codes for CASSPPDSGSRNEQFF. The chain has TRBV18 and TRBJ2-1; D is undetermined. The CDR3 extends over 16 amino acids. The V gene's germline CDR1 is KGHSH and CDR2 LQKENI. The V end was cut by 3 bases, the J end by 7 bases, with 19 bases between.

This clonotype was seen a handful of times. This chain connects TRBV7-8 to TRBJ2-5, with unresolved D. Trimming removed 2 bases from V and 0 bases from J, with 10 bases in between. The CDR3 sequence is 15 residues long. Per the germline V gene, CDR1 is SGHVS and CDR2 is FQNEAQ. The DNA of the CDR3 is TGTGCCAGCAGCTTATCGGGTTTGTACCAAGAGACCCAGTACTTC. It translates to CASSLSGLYQETQYF.

This clonotype has just a few counts. The chain is built from TRBV7-2 and TRBJ1-3, with D uncertain. Per the germline V gene, CDR1 is SGHTA and CDR2 is FQGNSA. Trimming shortened V by 5 bases and J by 0 bases, and 11 bases separated the two germline ends. This CDR3 region has 15 residues. As DNA, the CDR3 is TGTGCCAGCAGCCCCTACGCCATCTCTGGAAACACCATATATTTT. Residues: CASSPYAISGNTIYF.

The chain couples TRBV11-2 to TRBJ2-7, with D unresolved. The CDR3 runs to 13 residues. Germline V gives CDR1 SGHAT, CDR2 FQNNGV. V gave up 3 bases and J gave up 3 bases, with 9 bases separating them. The CDR3 DNA reads as TGTGCCAGCAGCTTGGAGAGACACTACGAGCAGTACGTC. It translates to CASSLERHYEQYV.

This sequence joins TRBV10-3 and TRBJ2-7, with 7 bases lining up with TRBD1. The CDR3 runs 12 residues. The junction had 1 base not matched to a gene; V was cut back by 6 bases and J by 2 bases. Germline loops: CDR1 ENHRY, CDR2 SYGVKD. CDR3 loop: CAIRGQTYEQYF. CDR3 sequence (DNA): TGTGCCATCAGGGGACAGACCTACGAGCAGTACTTC.

The chain employs TRBV20-1 and TRBJ1-2; D ambiguous. V was shortened by 4 bases and J by 1 base, with 7 bases between the two germline ends. This CDR3 contains 12 residues. Germline V lookup: CDR1 DFQATT, CDR2 SNEGSKA (reference sequence). The DNA of the CDR3 is TGCAGTGCTATGGAGGATAACTATGGCTACACCTTC. Translating gives CSAMEDNYGYTF.

The chain has TRBV20-1 and TRBJ2-1; D is unclear. The V gene lost 3 bases and the J gene lost 0 bases, with 6 bases spanning the gap. Per germline, CDR1 DFQATT and CDR2 SNEGSKA (reference sequence). The CDR3 sequence is 13 residues long. The CDR3 nucleotides read TGCAGTGCTAGTTCCGGCTCCTACAATGAGCAGTTCTTC. It codes for CSASSGSYNEQFF.

A few counts support this clonotype. This sequence joins TRBV20-1 and TRBJ2-7; TRBD2 might be the D (6 bases). The V end lost 2 bases, the J end lost 3 bases, and 17 bases lay between the germline ends. The CDR3 is 15 amino acids. CDR1 and CDR2 from the germline V gene are DFQATT and SNEGSKA (reference sequence). The CDR3 DNA is TGCAGTGCTAGAAGGCTAGATCTAGCGAGCTACGAGCAGTACTTC. This codes for CSARRLDLASYEQYF.

To note about this clonotype: Compared with germline, one end of the junction differs, possibly owing to a read error. The rearrangement joins TRBV7-9 to TRBJ2-3; TRBD1 is a possible D gene (6 bases). CDR3 length: 16 residues. Germline V gene data show CDR1 as SEHNR and CDR2 as FQNEAQ (reference sequence). CDR3 loop: CASNLDGAGATDTQYF. CDR3 coding DNA: TGTGCCAGCAACTTAGACGGCGCAGGGGCCACAGATACGCAGTATTTT.

The V call is TRBV10-3, the J call TRBJ1-5; TRBD1 agrees at 11 bases. Germline V lookup: CDR1 ENHRY, CDR2 SYGVKD. There are 15 residues in the CDR3. V shed 4 bases and J 7 bases; nucleotides not matched to a gene: 6. The CDR3, as DNA: TGTGCCATCAGTGGCCGGACAGGGGGCGACCAGCCCCAGCATTTT. Encoded protein: CAISGRTGGDQPQHF.

This clonotype was picked up a small number of times. This rearrangement joins TRBV6-6 to TRBJ2-2; 9 nucleotides align to TRBD2. V dropped 8 bases and J dropped 5; count of bases not matched to a gene: 6. This CDR3 is 14 amino acids long. CDR1 and CDR2 from the germline V gene are MNHNY and SVGAGI (reference sequence). The CDR3: CASRLAGVTGELFF. The CDR3 DNA reads as TGTGCCAGCCGGTTAGCGGGAGTTACCGGGGAGCTGTTTTTT.

This clonotype occurred a few times. As DNA, the CDR3 is TGTGCCAGCAGACGGAGGACTAGCGGGTTTCAAGAGACCCAGTACTTC. Residues: CASRRRTSGFQETQYF. The chain joins TRBV12-3 or TRBV12-4 to TRBJ2-5; 11 positions agree with TRBD2. The CDR3 sequence is 16 residues long. J gave up 2 bases and V 6 bases, and 8 bases lay outside the gene matches.

This clonotype turned up a few times. The genes are TRBV7-9 and TRBJ1-2, with 8 positions matching TRBD1. CDR1 SEHNR and CDR2 FQNEAQ come from the germline V gene (reference sequence). The CDR3 spans 15 residues. With V trimmed by 5 bases and J by 2 bases, 7 bases remained unmatched. The CDR3 reads CASSPRTGRNYGYTF. The DNA for the CDR3 is TGTGCCAGCAGCCCCCGGACAGGGCGCAACTATGGCTACACCTTC.

This clonotype was seen more than once but under ten times. The rearrangement links TRBV12-3 or TRBV12-4 to TRBJ1-6; 7 bases map to TRBD1. V shed 5 bases and J 3 bases; nucleotides not matched to a gene: 4. This CDR3 spans 15 amino acids. The CDR3 DNA is TGTGCCAGCAGTACCCGGGACAGCTATAATTCACCCCTCCACTTT. This sequence encodes CASSTRDSYNSPLHF.

J is TRBJ2-2 and V is TRBV12-3 or TRBV12-4; D not certain. The CDR3 is 15 residues long. V was cut by 3 bases and J by 0 bases, with 8 bases left in between. The chain's CDR3 is CASSFYGPNTGELFF. The CDR3 region has the DNA TGTGCCAGCAGTTTTTATGGTCCGAACACCGGGGAGCTGTTTTTT.